These 16 T cell receptor beta chains were all obtained from the same sample, sequenced in a study of read filtering for tumor transcriptome and immune sequencing. From approximately 430 ng of RNA, a library with molecular barcoded alpha/delta and beta/gamma adaptors was made. TCRdb ran MiXCR on the reads and lists one entry per CDR3 protein. This table has tens of thousands of distinct CDR3 sequences, roughly 12% appearing once. The sample comprised a population of CD138-negative cells sorted from bone marrow. These receptors were collected from a donor at least 40 years old with multiple myeloma.

This clonotype showed up many times. The gene calls are TRBV3-1 and TRBJ2-7; 9 positions match TRBD1. CDR3 length: 15 residues. V dropped 5 bases and J dropped 1; count of bases not matched to a gene: 6. Germline assignment: CDR1 LGHDT and CDR2 YNNKEL (reference sequence). CDR3 residues: CASSARTGASYEQYF. DNA for the CDR3: TGTGCCAGCAGCGCCCGGACAGGGGCATCCTACGAGCAGTACTTC.

This clonotype was detected many times. V and J are TRBV9 and TRBJ2-6; D possibly corresponds to TRBD1 (5 bases). With 0 bases removed from V and 4 bases from J, the gap between germline ends came to 8 bases. The CDR3 contains 15 residues. CDR1 is SGDLS, CDR2 YYNGEE, per germline. The CDR3 bases are TGTGCCAGCAGCGTAGAGGGGAACGGGGCCAACGTCCTGACTTTC. Its translation: CASSVEGNGANVLTF.

In this sample, this clonotype turned up a few times. This may be a read error, as it is one base from a much larger clone. The chain couples TRBV5-1 to TRBJ1-1; 7 bases fit TRBD1. This CDR3 spans 14 amino acids. Per germline, CDR1 SGHRS and CDR2 YFSETQ. In DNA form, the CDR3 reads TGCGCCAGCAGGCCTACGACAGGGCACACTGGAGCTTTCTTT. The encoded protein is CASRPTTGHTGAFF. The entire variable domain, with the rest obtained from reference TRBV5-1 and TRBJ1-1, is as follows: KAGVTQTPRYLIKTRGQQVTLSCSPISGHRSVSWYQQTPGQGLQFLFEYFSETQRNKGNFPGRFSGRQFSNSRSEMNVSTLELGDSALYLCASRPTTGHTGAFFGQGTRLTVV.

This clonotype was seen at least ten times. V and J are TRBV30 and TRBJ1-5; TRBD1 agrees at 7 bases. Looked up from germline, CDR1 is GTSNPN and CDR2 is SVGIG (reference sequence). CDR3 length: 14 amino acids. Trimming removed 7 bases from V and 3 bases from J; junction bases left unmatched: 9. The CDR3 coding sequence is TGTGCCTCCGGCCGGACAGGCGCCAATCAGCCCCAGCATTTT. As protein: CASGRTGANQPQHF.

This clonotype was observed many times. V gene TRBV12-3 or TRBV12-4 combines with J gene TRBJ1-1, with no clear D. The CDR3 runs to 13 residues. With 5 bases removed from V and 0 bases from J, the gap between germline ends came to 7 bases. This CDR3 reads CASSTRMNTEAFF. The DNA of the CDR3 is TGTGCCAGCAGTACTCGCATGAACACTGAAGCTTTCTTT.

This clonotype was picked up many times. The gene calls are TRBV29-1 and TRBJ2-7; possibly TRBD2 for D (6 bases). Germline loops: CDR1 SQVTM, CDR2 ANQGSEA. CDR3 length: 14 amino acids. V was clipped by 4 bases and J by 4 bases, with 17 bases between them. The CDR3 loop reads CSVARRERSYEQYF. Here the CDR3 DNA reads TGCAGCGTTGCCCGGCGGGAACGGAGTTACGAGCAGTACTTC.

There are many counts of this clonotype. The chain combines TRBV4-1 with TRBJ1-5, with D tentatively TRBD1 (6 bases). V was trimmed by 4 bases and J by 5 bases, leaving 12 bases between them. Germline V gene lookup returns CDR1 MGHRA and CDR2 YSYEKL. The CDR3 spans 14 residues. CDR3 residues: CASSLGRGDQPQHF. For the CDR3, the DNA is TGCGCCAGCAGCCTCGGCAGGGGCGATCAGCCCCAGCATTTT.

This chain connects TRBV29-1 to TRBJ2-3; D unresolved. The assigned J gene may be wrong: the sequence end matches TRBJ1-5 better. The CDR3 contains 12 residues. The germline CDR1 and CDR2 sequences are SQVTM and ANQGSEA. CDR3 in DNA: TGCAGCGGTTTGGGTGAATCAGATACGCAGCATTTT. This sequence encodes CSGLGESDTQHF.

At least ten counts were recorded for this clonotype. The rearrangement joins TRBV19 to TRBJ1-1; D is perhaps TRBD1 (5 bases). Germline values: CDR1 LNHDA, CDR2 SQIVND (reference sequence). The CDR3 extends over 14 amino acids. V gave up 1 base and J gave up 4 bases, with 10 bases separating them. The CDR3 is CASSIGGASTEAFF. The CDR3 DNA reads TGTGCCAGTAGTATAGGAGGGGCGAGCACTGAAGCTTTCTTT.

This clonotype was picked up many times. The chain combines TRBV14 with TRBJ2-3, with D possibly called TRBD1 or TRBD2 (5 bases each). CDR1 is SGHDN and CDR2 is FVKESK in the germline V gene. Deletions cut 0 bases from V and 3 bases from J, with 16 bases between. The CDR3 has 17 amino acids. The CDR3 sequence: CASSQDWWGSRTDTQYF. In DNA form, the CDR3 reads TGTGCCAGCAGCCAAGATTGGTGGGGGAGCCGAACAGATACGCAGTATTTT.

The chain employs TRBV7-2 and TRBJ2-1; D may be TRBD1 or TRBD2 (5 bases each). From germline, CDR1 is SGHTA and CDR2 FQGNSA. CDR3 length: 15 residues. Trimming cost V 1 base and J 8 bases, with 15 bases left between them. The CDR3 reads CASSLEGPGVDEQFF. The CDR3, as DNA: TGTGCCAGCAGCTTAGAGGGACCCGGCGTCGATGAGCAGTTCTTC.

This clonotype was picked up many times. The chain links TRBV7-3 to TRBJ1-1; tentatively, D is TRBD1 (5 bases). CDR1 is SGHTA, CDR2 FQGTGA, per germline. The CDR3 has 14 amino acids. V lost 2 bases to trimming and J lost 6 bases, with 13 bases between them. CDR3 coding DNA: TGTGCCAGCAGCTTAGGGGGGTTGTTGGCTGAAGCTTTCTTT. Its protein product is CASSLGGLLAEAFF. Together with reference TRBV7-3 and TRBJ1-1, the CDR3 gives the full variable domain: GAGVSQTPSNKVTEKGKYVELRCDPISGHTALYWYRQSLGQGPEFLIYFQGTGAADDSGLPNDRFFAVRPEGSVSTLKIQRTERGDSAVYLCASSLGGLLAEAFFGQGTRLTVV.

This clonotype occurred many times. This rearrangement joins TRBV7-9 to TRBJ1-2; maybe TRBD1 (6 bases). Trimming removed 11 bases from V and 4 bases from J, with 11 bases in between. The germline CDR1 and CDR2 sequences are SEHNR and FQNEAQ (reference sequence). The CDR3 spans 11 residues. The DNA for the CDR3 is TGTGCCGTAGGGGGAAGCTATGGCTACACCTTC. Amino acid sequence: CAVGGSYGYTF.

This clonotype was seen at least ten times. The chain recombines TRBV12-5 with TRBJ1-5; TRBD1 matches 7 bases. After removal of 0 bases from V and 0 bases from J, the junction contained 11 bases not matched to a gene. Germline CDR1 LGHNT, CDR2 FRNRAP. The CDR3 totals 19 residues. This CDR3 reads CASGLVLWDSFYSNQPQHF. CDR3 nucleotide sequence: TGTGCTAGTGGTTTGGTACTTTGGGACAGTTTCTATAGCAATCAGCCCCAGCATTTT. Using reference TRBV12-5 and TRBJ1-5 for the parts outside the CDR3, the full variable domain is DARVTQTPRHKVTEMGQEVTMRCQPILGHNTVFWYRQTMMQGLELLAYFRNRAPLDDSGMPKDRFSAEMPDATLATLKIQPSEPRDSAVYFCASGLVLWDSFYSNQPQHFGDGTRLSIL.

This clonotype is medium-sized by share. The chain employs TRBV6-1 and TRBJ2-1; D not resolved. Trimming removed 6 bases from V and 2 bases from J, with 8 bases in between. Per the germline V gene, CDR1 is MNHNS and CDR2 is SASEGT. The CDR3 sequence is 13 residues long. This CDR3 reads CASRGLTYNEQFF. CDR3 nucleotide sequence: TGTGCCAGCAGGGGCCTCACCTACAATGAGCAGTTCTTC.

This clonotype showed up many times. The chain combines TRBV15 with TRBJ2-6, with D possibly being TRBD1 (5 bases). The CDR3 runs 15 residues. Germline V CDR1 and CDR2: LNHNV, YYDKDF (reference sequence). V was cut by 9 bases and J by 0 bases, with 12 bases left in between. CDR3 protein: CATSEQDSGANVLTF. The CDR3 DNA is TGTGCCACGTCCGAACAGGACTCTGGGGCCAACGTCCTGACTTTC.